This entry describes one TCR beta chain. Its target antigen remains unknown. Base qualities are not provided; no much larger clone lies one nucleotide away. Trimming costs V 5 bases and J 1 base, and their ends lie 11 bases apart. The germline V gene (reference sequence) gives CDR1 as SEHNR and CDR2 as FQNEAQ. From cysteine to phenylalanine, the CDR3 is 14 amino acids long. The entry retains the CDR3 DNA only, 42 bases that are in frame from base 1. Using the deep immunoSEQ assay, multiplex PCR amplified TCR CDR3 regions from genomic DNA. Extracted genomic DNA from each cell subset was distributed evenly across all wells of several immunoSEQ 96-well plates, and each plate was treated as a replicate. For sorted subsets, roughly 200 ng of genomic DNA, equivalent to roughly 30,000 T cell genomes, went into each replicate PCR. Purified libraries were quantified with a Qubit 3.0 fluorometer, sized on a Bioanalyzer 2100, and re-quantified with the KAPA Library Quantification kit. Every immunoSEQ 96-well plate was sequenced on a separate single-read 150-cycle Illumina NextSeq 550 flow cell. As for the authors' bioinformatics: Because the immunoSEQ output included only junctional sequences and no quality scores, the filtering could not be the same as the filtering used for full-length reads. Sequences were annotated with PyIR, a Python wrapper for IgBLAST v1.9, and V/J genes and CDR3 were assigned using IMGT germline references. Reads were filtered out if the reads had weak V/J assignments (E-value above 1e-6), no CDR3, stop codons, out-of-frame junctions, or ambiguous translated residues. V3J clonotypes were defined by identical inferred V gene, J gene, and CDR3 amino acid sequence. The percentage overlap between two repertoires was calculated by dividing the number of shared unique clonotypes by the size of the smaller repertoire. Repertoire richness was assessed with RTK rarefaction, the Chao1 estimator, and Recon v2.1 estimates of unobserved clonotypes. Generation probabilities for all TCRbeta clonotypes obtained by the gDNA method from four donors were computed using OLGA. TCRdb carries this immuneACCESS record with in-frame sequences only. Its versions omit some clonotypes, under half of them owing to an unresolved V gene in the studies checked, with the rest unexplained. V and J calls and clone size come straight from that table; D and trimming were deduced from the DNA. The sample profile shows 70,000 to 95,000 clones; 60% to 80% of them were found once. Of the sample, over 50% is held by the ten largest clones.

This record belongs to a study of shared clonotypes between healthy human individuals (dated by TCRdb to the early 2020s). Regarding the research as a whole: A couple of women and a few men aged 18 to 49 years were included in the cohort. For each donor, CD4 naive and CD4 memory were each given three plates, CD8 naive was given two plates, and CD8 memory was given one plate. The study deeply sequenced blood TCR repertoires of about five healthy adults to estimate repertoire size and the extent of clonotype sharing between individuals. Libraries were prepared and TCR repertoires were sequenced by different laboratories using diverse techniques, in order to increase sequencing depth and limit assay-specific biases. Per donor, leukapheresis produced somewhere between about 0.94 and 10 billion PBMCs.

The donors were healthy, HIV-negative adults with no recently reported acute infections or vaccinations. Every donor was a Caucasian adult living in Nashville, Tennessee, USA. CD8 memory samples were composed of magnetically selected CD45RO+ cells combined with CCR7-negative CD45RA+ effector memory (TemRA) cells. After blood collection by leukapheresis, PBMCs were isolated using Ficoll-Histopaque density gradient centrifugation and then cryopreserved in the vapor phase of liquid nitrogen. Analytical flow cytometry was used to check the purity and quantity of every magnetically sorted T cell population. Genomic DNA was isolated from each sorted fraction and quantified by UV absorbance on a Nanodrop 2000c. What the research found in general, with its limitations: When several donors were compared, the shared fraction of clonotypes was around 4.6% for naive CD4, around 4% for naive CD8, roughly 2.5% for memory CD4, and 0.3% to 0.5% for memory CD8. Estimated clonotype richness was generally larger for naive than for memory subsets. Clonotypes shared by all four sorted-subset donors showed higher generation probabilities than non-shared clonotypes. Based on pairwise subsampling, the degree of clonotype sharing among donors was expected to be affected by sequencing depth. Incomplete sequencing was indicated by rarefaction of sorted-subset datasets, despite the large sequencing depth. The genetic and exposure-history diversity represented was limited by the small number of donors. Sampling was restricted to blood, and TCR repertoires in tissues likely differ from the TCR repertoires found in blood.

The rearrangement joined TRBV7-9 to TRBJ1-1; the D segment could be TRBD1, given 5 matching bases. This clonotype was obtained from a man in his thirties or forties in good health. The sample comprised memory CD8+ T cells sorted from blood. Reading the label with the study, this specimen's cell subset or site is: CD45RO+ cells pooled with CCR7-negative TemRA cells. The DNA is TGTGCCAGCAGCGTCCAGGGACGGAACACTGAAGCTTTCTTT. Its protein product is CASSVQGRNTEAFF.